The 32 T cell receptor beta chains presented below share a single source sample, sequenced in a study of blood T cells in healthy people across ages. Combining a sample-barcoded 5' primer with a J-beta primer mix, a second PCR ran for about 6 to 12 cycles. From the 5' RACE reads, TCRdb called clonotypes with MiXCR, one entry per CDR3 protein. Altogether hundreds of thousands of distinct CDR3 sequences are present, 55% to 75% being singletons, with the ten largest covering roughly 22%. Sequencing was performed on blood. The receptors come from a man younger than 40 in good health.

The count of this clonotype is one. In DNA form, the CDR3 reads TGTGCCAGCTCACCAACGGGGGCGGTCACAGATACGCAGTATTTT. Protein product: CASSPTGAVTDTQYF. The chain is built from TRBV18 and TRBJ2-3; either TRBD1 or TRBD2 may supply D (6 bases each). The ends were cut back, 2 bases at V and 2 bases at J, with 11 bases in the middle. Germline loops: CDR1 KGHSH, CDR2 LQKENI. The CDR3 length is 15 residues. Based on the CDR3 plus reference TRBV18 and TRBJ2-3, the full variable domain is NAGVMQNPRHLVRRRGQEARLRCSPMKGHSHVYWYRQLPEEGLKFMVYLQKENIIDESGMPKERFSAEFPKEGPSILRIQQVVRGDSAAYFCASSPTGAVTDTQYFGPGTRLTVL.

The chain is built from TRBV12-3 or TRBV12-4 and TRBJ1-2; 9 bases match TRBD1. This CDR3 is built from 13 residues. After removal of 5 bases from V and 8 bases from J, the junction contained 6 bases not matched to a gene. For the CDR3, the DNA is TGTGCCAGCAGTCATGGGACAGGGAGAGGCTACACCTTC. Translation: CASSHGTGRGYTF.

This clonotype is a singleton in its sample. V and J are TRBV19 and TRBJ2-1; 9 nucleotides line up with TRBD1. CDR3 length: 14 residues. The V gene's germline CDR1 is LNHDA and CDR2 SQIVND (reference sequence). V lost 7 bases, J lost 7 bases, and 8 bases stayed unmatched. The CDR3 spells CASTPRDRENEQFF. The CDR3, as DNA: TGTGCCAGTACCCCAAGGGACAGGGAGAATGAGCAGTTCTTC. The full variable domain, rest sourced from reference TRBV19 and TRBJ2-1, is DGGITQSPKYLFRKEGQNVTLSCEQNLNHDAMYWYRQDPGQGLRLIYYSQIVNDFQKGDIAEGYSVSREKKESFPLTVTSAQKNPTAFYLCASTPRDRENEQFFGPGTRLTVL.

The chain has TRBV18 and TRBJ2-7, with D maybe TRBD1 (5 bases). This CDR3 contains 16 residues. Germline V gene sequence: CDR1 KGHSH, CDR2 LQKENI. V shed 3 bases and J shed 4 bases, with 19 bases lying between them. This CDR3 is CASSPQWGGEEYEQYF. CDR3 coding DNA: TGTGCCAGCTCACCCCAATGGGGCGGCGAGGAATACGAGCAGTACTTC.

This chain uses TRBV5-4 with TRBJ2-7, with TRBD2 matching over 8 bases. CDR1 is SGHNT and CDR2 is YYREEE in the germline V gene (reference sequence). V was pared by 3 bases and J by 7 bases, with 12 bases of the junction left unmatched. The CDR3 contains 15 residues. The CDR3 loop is CASSSTGTSRKEQYF. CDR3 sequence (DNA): TGTGCCAGCAGCTCAACCGGGACTAGTAGGAAAGAGCAGTACTTC.

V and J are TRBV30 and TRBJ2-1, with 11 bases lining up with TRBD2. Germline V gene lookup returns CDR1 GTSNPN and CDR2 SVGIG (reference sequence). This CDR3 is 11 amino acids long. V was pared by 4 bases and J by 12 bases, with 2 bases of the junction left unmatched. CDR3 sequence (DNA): TGTGCCTGGATGACTAGCGGGATGCAGTTCTTC. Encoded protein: CAWMTSGMQFF.

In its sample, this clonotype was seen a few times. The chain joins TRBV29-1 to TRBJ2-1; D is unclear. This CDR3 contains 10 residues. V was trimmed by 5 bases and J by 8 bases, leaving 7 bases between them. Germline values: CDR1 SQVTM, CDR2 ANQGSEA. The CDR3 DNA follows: TGCAGCGTTTCTATGGATGAGCAGTTCTTC. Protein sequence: CSVSMDEQFF.

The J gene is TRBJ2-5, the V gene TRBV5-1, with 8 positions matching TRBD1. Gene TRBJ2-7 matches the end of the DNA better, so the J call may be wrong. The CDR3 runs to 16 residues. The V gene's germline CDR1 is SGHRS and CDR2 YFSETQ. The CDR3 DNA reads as TGCGCCAGCGGTATCTCCCCCCAGGGGGCCGTCTACGAGCAGTACTTC. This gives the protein CASGISPQGAVYEQYF.

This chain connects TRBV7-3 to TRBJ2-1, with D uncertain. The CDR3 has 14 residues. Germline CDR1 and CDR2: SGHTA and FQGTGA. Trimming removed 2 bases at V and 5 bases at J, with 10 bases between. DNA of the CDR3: TGTGCCAGCAGCTTATTCTATGGCGACAATGAGCAGTTCTTC. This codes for CASSLFYGDNEQFF.

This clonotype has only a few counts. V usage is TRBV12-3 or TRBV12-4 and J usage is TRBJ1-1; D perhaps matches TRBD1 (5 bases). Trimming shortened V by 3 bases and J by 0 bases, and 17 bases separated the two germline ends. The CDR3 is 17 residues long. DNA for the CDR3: TGTGCCAGCAGTTTGCGGAGGGGCTTTTCAATGAACACTGAAGCTTTCTTT. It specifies CASSLRRGFSMNTEAFF.

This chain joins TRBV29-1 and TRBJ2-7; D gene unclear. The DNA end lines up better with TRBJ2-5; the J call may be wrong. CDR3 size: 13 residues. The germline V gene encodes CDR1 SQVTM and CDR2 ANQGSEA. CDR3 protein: CSVEASNLKTQYF. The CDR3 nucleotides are TGCAGCGTTGAAGCCTCAAATCTGAAGACCCAGTACTTC.

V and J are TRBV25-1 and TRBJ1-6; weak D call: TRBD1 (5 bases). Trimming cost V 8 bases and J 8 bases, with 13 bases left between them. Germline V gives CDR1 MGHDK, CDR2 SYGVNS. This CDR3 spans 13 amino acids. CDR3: CASRGGADSPLHF. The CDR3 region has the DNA TGTGCCAGCCGGGGAGGGGCGGATTCACCCCTCCACTTT.

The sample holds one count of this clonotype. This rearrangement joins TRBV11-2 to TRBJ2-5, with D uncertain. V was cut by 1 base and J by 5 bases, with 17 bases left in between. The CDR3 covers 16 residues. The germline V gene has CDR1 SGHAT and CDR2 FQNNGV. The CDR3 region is CASSLGGVQAGETQYF. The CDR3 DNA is TGTGCCAGCAGCTTAGGCGGTGTGCAGGCCGGGGAGACCCAGTACTTC.

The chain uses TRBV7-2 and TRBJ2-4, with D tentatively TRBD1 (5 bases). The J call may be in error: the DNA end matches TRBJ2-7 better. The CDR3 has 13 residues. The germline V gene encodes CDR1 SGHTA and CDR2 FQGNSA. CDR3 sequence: CASSSEGAYEQYF. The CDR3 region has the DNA TGTGCCAGCAGCTCAGAAGGGGCCTACGAGCAGTACTTC.

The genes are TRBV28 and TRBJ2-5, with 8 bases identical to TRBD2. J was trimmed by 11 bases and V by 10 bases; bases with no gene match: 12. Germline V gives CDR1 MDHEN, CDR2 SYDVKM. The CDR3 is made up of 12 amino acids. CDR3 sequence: CATRTSRVGQYF. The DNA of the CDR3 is TGTGCCACCAGGACTAGCCGCGTCGGGCAGTACTTC.

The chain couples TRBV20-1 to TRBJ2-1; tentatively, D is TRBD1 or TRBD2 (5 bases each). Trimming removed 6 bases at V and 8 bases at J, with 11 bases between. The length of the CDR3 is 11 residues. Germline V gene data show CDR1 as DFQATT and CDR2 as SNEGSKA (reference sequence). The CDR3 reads CSAGTLDEQFF. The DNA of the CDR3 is TGCAGTGCAGGGACGCTCGATGAGCAGTTCTTC.

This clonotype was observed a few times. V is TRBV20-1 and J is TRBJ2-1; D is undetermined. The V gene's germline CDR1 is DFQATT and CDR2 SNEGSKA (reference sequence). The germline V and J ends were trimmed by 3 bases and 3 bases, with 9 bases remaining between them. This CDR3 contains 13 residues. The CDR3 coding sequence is TGCAGTGCTAGCGGGCCTAACTACAATGAGCAGTTCTTC. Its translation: CSASGPNYNEQFF.

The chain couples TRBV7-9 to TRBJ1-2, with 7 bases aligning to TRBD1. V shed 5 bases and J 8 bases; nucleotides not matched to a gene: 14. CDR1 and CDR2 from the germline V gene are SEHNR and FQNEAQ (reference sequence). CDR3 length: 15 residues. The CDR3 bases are TGTGCCAGCAGCATCACAGGGGCCAGTTCGGGCGGCTACACCTTC. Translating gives CASSITGASSGGYTF.

CDR3 in amino acids: CASRLGAAAGQETQYF. CDR3 in DNA: TGCGCCAGCAGACTGGGGGCTGCCGCGGGCCAAGAGACCCAGTACTTC. The genes are TRBV5-1 and TRBJ2-5, with D possibly TRBD1 on 6 matching bases. The CDR3 is 16 residues long. Germline V gives CDR1 SGHRS, CDR2 YFSETQ. Trimming shortened V by 5 bases and J by 1 base, and 18 bases separated the two germline ends. Full variable domain (outside the CDR3, taken from reference TRBV5-1 and TRBJ2-5): KAGVTQTPRYLIKTRGQQVTLSCSPISGHRSVSWYQQTPGQGLQFLFEYFSETQRNKGNFPGRFSGRQFSNSRSEMNVSTLELGDSALYLCASRLGAAAGQETQYFGPGTRLLVL.

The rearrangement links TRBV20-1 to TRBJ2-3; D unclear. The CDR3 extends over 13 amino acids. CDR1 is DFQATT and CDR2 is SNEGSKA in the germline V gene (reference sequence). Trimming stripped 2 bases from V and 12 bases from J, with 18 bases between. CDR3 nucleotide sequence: TGCAGTGCTAGACCCGAGAACGCAGAGACCCAGTATTTT. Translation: CSARPENAETQYF.

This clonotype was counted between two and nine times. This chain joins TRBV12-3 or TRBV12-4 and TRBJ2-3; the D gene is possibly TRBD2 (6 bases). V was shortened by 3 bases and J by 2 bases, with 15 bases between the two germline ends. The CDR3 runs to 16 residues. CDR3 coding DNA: TGTGCCAGCAGTTTGTTGCGGACTAAGAACACAGATACGCAGTATTTT. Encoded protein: CASSLLRTKNTDTQYF.

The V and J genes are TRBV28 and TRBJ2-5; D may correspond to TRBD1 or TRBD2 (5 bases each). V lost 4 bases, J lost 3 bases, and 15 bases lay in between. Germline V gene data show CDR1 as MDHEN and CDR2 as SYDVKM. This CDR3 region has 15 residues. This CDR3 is CASSSPGRGEETQYF. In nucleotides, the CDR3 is TGTGCCAGCAGTTCGCCAGGTCGAGGGGAAGAGACCCAGTACTTC.

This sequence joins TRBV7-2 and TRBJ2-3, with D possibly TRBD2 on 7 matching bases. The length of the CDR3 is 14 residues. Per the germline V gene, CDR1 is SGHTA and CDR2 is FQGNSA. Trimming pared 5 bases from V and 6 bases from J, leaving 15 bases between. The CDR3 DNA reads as TGTGCCAGCAGCCCAAGGGGGGGGGTGGATACGCAGTATTTT. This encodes CASSPRGGVDTQYF.

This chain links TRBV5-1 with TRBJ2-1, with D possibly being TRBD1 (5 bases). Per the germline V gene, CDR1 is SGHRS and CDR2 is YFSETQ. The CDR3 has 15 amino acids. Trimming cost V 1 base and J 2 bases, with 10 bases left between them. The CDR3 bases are TGCGCCAGCAGCTTGAGGCAGGGTACCTACAATGAGCAGTTCTTC. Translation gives CASSLRQGTYNEQFF.

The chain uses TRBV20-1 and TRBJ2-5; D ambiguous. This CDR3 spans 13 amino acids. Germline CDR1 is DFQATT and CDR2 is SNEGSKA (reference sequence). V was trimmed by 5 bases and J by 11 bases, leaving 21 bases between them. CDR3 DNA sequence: TGCAGTGCTTATAGTCTCGGCCGAAATGAGCAGTACTTC. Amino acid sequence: CSAYSLGRNEQYF.

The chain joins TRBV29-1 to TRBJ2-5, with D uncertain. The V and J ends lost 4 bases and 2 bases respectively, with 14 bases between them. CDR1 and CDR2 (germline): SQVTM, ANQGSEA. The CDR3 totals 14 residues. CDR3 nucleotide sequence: TGCAGCGTTGTCTGGGCAGACCTTCAAGAGACCCAGTACTTC. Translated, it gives CSVVWADLQETQYF.

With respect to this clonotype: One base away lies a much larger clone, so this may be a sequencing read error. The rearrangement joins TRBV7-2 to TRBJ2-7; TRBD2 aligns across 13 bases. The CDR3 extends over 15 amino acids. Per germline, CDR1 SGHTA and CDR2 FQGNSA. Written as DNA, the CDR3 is TGTGTCAGCAGCTTTACTAGCGGGGGGGCTTACGAGCAGTACTTC. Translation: CVSSFTSGGAYEQYF.

CDR3 nucleotide sequence: TGCAGTGCTAGAAAACAGGGGTTTATTACGGGGAACACTGAAGCTTTCTTT. This encodes CSARKQGFITGNTEAFF. The J gene is TRBJ1-1, the V gene TRBV20-1; 7 bases fit TRBD1. Germline CDR1 DFQATT, CDR2 SNEGSKA (reference sequence). The CDR3 is 17 amino acids. The trim removed 2 bases at V and 1 base at J, leaving 13 bases unmatched.

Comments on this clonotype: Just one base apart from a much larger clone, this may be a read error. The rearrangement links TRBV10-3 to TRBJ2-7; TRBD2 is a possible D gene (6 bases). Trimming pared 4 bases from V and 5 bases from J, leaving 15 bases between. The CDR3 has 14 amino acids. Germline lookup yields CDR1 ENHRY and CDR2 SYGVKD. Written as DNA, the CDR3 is TGTGCCATCAGTGTGGAGGGAGTGAAAAACGAGCAGTACTTC. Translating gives CAISVEGVKNEQYF.

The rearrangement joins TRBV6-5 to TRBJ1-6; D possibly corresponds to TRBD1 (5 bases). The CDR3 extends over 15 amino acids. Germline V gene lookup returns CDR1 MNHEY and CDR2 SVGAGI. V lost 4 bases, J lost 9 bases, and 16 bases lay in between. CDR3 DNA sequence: TGTGCCAGCAGTTTCCGGGACGGACCTCGTTCACCCCTCCACTTT. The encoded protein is CASSFRDGPRSPLHF.

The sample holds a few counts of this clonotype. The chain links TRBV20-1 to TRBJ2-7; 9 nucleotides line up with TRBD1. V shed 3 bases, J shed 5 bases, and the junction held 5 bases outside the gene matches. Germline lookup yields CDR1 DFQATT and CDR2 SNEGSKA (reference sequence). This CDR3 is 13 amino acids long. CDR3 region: CSARLQGAHEQYF. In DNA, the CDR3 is TGCAGTGCTAGGTTACAGGGGGCCCACGAGCAGTACTTC.

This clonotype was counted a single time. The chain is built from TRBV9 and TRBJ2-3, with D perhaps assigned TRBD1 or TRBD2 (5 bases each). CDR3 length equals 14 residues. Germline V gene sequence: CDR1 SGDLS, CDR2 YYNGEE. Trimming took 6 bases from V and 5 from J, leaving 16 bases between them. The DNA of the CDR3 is TGTGCCAGCAACCGGGGCCCCATAGGAGATACGCAGTATTTT. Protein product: CASNRGPIGDTQYF.